This TCR beta chain was sequenced in a study of T-cell reconstitution after alpha-beta-depleted transplantation in children. Findings and caveats of the study: Hyperexpanded clones declined; after one year, newly produced T cells mostly supplied diversity.

During its preparation, the TCRbeta library received unique molecular identifiers. TCRdb re-called the PCR reads through MiXCR, storing one row per CDR3 protein. The top ten clones hold about 30% of a sample with 200,000 to 250,000 distinct CDR3 sequences, about 11% of them seen once. This clonotype was picked up many times. The antigen is undetermined. With V trimmed by 6 bases and J by 1 base, 7 bases remained unmatched. Per the germline V gene, CDR1 is MRHNA and CDR2 is SNTAGT. This CDR3 comprises 16 residues. This chain connects TRBV6-4 to TRBJ2-7; TRBD2 matches 12 bases. The sequencing here drew on PBMCs, taken before TCRalphabeta/CD19-depleted stem cell transplant. The origin of this receptor is a child less than two years old with acute myeloid leukemia, due to receive a stem cell transplant. CDR3 bases: TGTGCCAGCAGCCGACGGACTAGCGGGACTTCCTACGAGCAGTACTTC. Translation gives CASSRRTSGTSYEQYF.